This T cell receptor (beta chain) was retrieved from a study of shared clonotypes between healthy human individuals. Whole-study results and caveats: Four donors held approximately 4.5% of naive CD4 clonotypes in common.

Those who donated were healthy HIV-negative adults, with no recent acute infections or vaccinations reported. CD4+ cell separation produced CD45RA+ naive and CD45RA-negative memory subsets. Only a few counts were recorded for this clone. Its antigen is not identified. Sequenced by immunoSEQ multiplex PCR; TCRdb stores in-frame clones only, minus some. The sample consists of some 2.4 million clones, approximately 93% of them appearing once. This clonotype was obtained from a man between 18 and 29 years old in good health. Some clones in this sample may be carry-over from other donors' samples. The sample taken for sequencing was naive CD4+ T cells from PBMCs. Subset of the sample: CD45RA+ positively selected.

The CDR3 DNA follows: TGCGCCAGCAGTGATCGTACTCTCTCTGGAAACACCATATATTTT. Translation: CASSDRTLSGNTIYF. This sequence joins TRBV10-1 and TRBJ1-3; D is ambiguous. CDR1 WNHNN and CDR2 SYGVQD come from the germline V gene (reference sequence). Trimming stripped 3 bases from V and 0 bases from J, with 9 bases between. This CDR3 region has 15 residues.